The 5 T cell receptor beta chains given below trace back to one sample, sequenced in a study of regulatory T cells in long-lasting Graves disease. The TCR beta library used iRepertoire HTBI primers with Arm-PCR amplification of CDR3. Each CDR3 protein gets one entry after TCRdb re-called the multiplex PCR reads with MiXCR. The sample has 350,000 to 500,000 distinct CDR3 sequences; roughly 15% are singletons. Time point indicated: newly diagnosed GD, antithyroid drugs for less than 3 months. There was RNA extracted from PBMCs, and the TCR library was made from it. These data were also filed under a second study, of T cells in Graves' hyperthyroidism and ophthalmopathy.

The input for sequencing was peripheral blood mononuclear cells (PBMCs), taken at new diagnosis, from a patient treated with antithyroid drugs. The source of these receptors is a woman in her twenties or thirties with Graves disease.

In this sample, this clonotype turned up a few times. The V gene is TRBV27, the J gene TRBJ2-7; possible D gene TRBD2, 5 bases. The CDR3 length is 16 residues. V lost 5 bases and J lost 2, with 19 bases in between. CDR1 and CDR2 from the germline V gene are MNHEY and SMNVEV (reference sequence). In nucleotides, the CDR3 is TGTGCCAGCAGTCGCCAGGTAGAGGGTGGGACCTACGAGCAGTACTTC. Its protein product is CASSRQVEGGTYEQYF.

Of note for this clonotype: A far larger clone is a single base away, which makes a read error likely. The chain couples TRBV6-9 to TRBJ1-1; D is undetermined. CDR1 is MNHGY and CDR2 is SVAAGI in the germline V gene. The CDR3 length is 13 residues. The CDR3 DNA reads as TGTGCCAGCAGTTACGGCTTGAAAACTGAAGCTTTCTTT. Amino acids: CASSYGLKTEAFF.

The chain joins TRBV2 to TRBJ2-3, with 9 bases matching TRBD2. This CDR3 has 14 residues. V lost 5 bases to trimming and J lost 5 bases; unmatched junction nucleotides: 5. CDR1 is SNHLY and CDR2 is FYNNEI in the germline V gene. CDR3 DNA sequence: TGTGCCAGCAGTATAGCGGGAGCGGTAGATACGCAGTATTTT. Its translation is CASSIAGAVDTQYF.

This clonotype was seen ten or more times. This chain joins TRBV11-2 and TRBJ2-1; 8 bases align to TRBD2. Germline values: CDR1 SGHAT, CDR2 FQNNGV. The CDR3 sequence is 16 residues long. J was trimmed by 3 bases and V by 3 bases; bases with no gene match: 7. This CDR3 reads CASSLGSGSFYNEQFF. The CDR3 region has the DNA TGTGCCAGCAGCTTGGGAAGCGGGAGCTTCTACAATGAGCAGTTCTTC.

Many counts were recorded for this clonotype. This rearrangement joins TRBV5-6 to TRBJ2-1; tentative D call: TRBD2 (6 bases). There are 12 residues in the CDR3. The germline gives CDR1 SGHDT, CDR2 YYEEEE. V lost 5 bases to trimming and J lost 8 bases, with 11 bases between them. DNA for the CDR3: TGTGCCAGCAGTACCGGGGGATATGAGCAGTTCTTC. Translation gives CASSTGGYEQFF.